Presented here are 27 T cell receptor beta chains from one specimen sequenced in a study of tumor-infiltrating lymphocytes in primary liver carcinoma. Both RNA and DNA were isolated together from around 20-30 mg of bulk tissue that had not been sorted. With roughly 540 ng total RNA as template and a constant-region primer, TCR beta cDNA was made. Three nested multiplex PCR rounds of slightly modified ARM-PCR generated TCR beta libraries. The first two PCR rounds used TRBV1-TRBV30 forward primers with a C-beta reverse primer, about 10 cycles each. TCRdb ran MiXCR on the multiplex PCR reads and lists one entry per CDR3 protein. The profile shows just under 95,000 distinct CDR3 sequences, about 73% of them singletons. The sequencing input was tumor-adjacent normal liver tissue. The origin of the receptors is a man aged 40-49 years with primary liver carcinoma and hepatitis B virus infection.

About this clonotype itself: The CDR3 carries no conserved terminal phenylalanine or tryptophan, so it likely arises from a read error. The limits of the CDR3 on the DNA are not certain, so only TCRdb's listed CDR3 is given. The chain uses TRBV4-2 and TRBJ1-1. The V gene's germline CDR1 is LGHNA and CDR2 YNFKEQ. The CDR3 is 13 residues long, ends included. The CDR3 sequence is CASSQDRPLEVFL.

Points on this clonotype: At one end the junction does not follow the germline gene, possibly because of a read error. This sequence joins TRBV2 and TRBJ2-1; D unclear. The CDR3 totals 11 residues. Germline CDR1 and CDR2: SNHLY and FYNNEI. The CDR3 sequence: CVSSRLSREFF. The DNA of the CDR3 is TGTGTCAGCAGTCGACTCTCTCGGGAGTTCTTC.

Regarding this clonotype: As the CDR3 is not closed by the conserved phenylalanine or tryptophan, this likely results from a read error. The rearrangement joins TRBV2 to TRBJ2-5; 7 positions match TRBD1. Germline loops: CDR1 SNHLY, CDR2 FYNNEI. Trimming at V came to 6 bases and at J to 3 bases, leaving 4 bases not matched to a gene. CDR3 length equals 13 residues. CDR3 in DNA: TGTGCCAGCAGCGGGACAGCTGAAGAGACCCAGTACTTA. It yields the protein CASSGTAEETQYL.

This clonotype occurred many times. This sequence joins TRBV19 and TRBJ2-2; 9 bases agree with TRBD1. The J segment lost 2 bases and the V segment lost 6 bases, leaving 4 bases of the junction unmatched. Germline V gives CDR1 LNHDA, CDR2 SQIVND (reference sequence). The CDR3 runs to 15 residues. CDR3 DNA sequence: TGTGCCAGTAGCAAGGACAGGGGCAACACCGGGGAGCTGTTTTTT. This translates into CASSKDRGNTGELFF.

This clonotype was recorded many times. The chain has TRBV10-3 and TRBJ2-7; D remains ambiguous. The length of the CDR3 is 14 residues. Germline CDR1 ENHRY, CDR2 SYGVKD. Trimming took off 0 bases at V and 7 bases at J, with 13 bases between the two ends. The CDR3 DNA reads as TGTGCCATCAGTGAGTCGAAGGCCCCCGGGGAGCAGTACTTC. Protein sequence: CAISESKAPGEQYF.

About this clonotype: With a much larger clone just one base away, this may be a read error. The chain joins TRBV30 to TRBJ1-6, with TRBD1 matching 8 bases. CDR3 length equals 14 residues. Germline assignment: CDR1 GTSNPN and CDR2 SVGIG (reference sequence). The CDR3 bases are TGTGTCTGGAGTCTCGGACAGGGTGGTTCACCCCTCCACTTT. It encodes CVWSLGQGGSPLHF.

With respect to this clonotype: Lacking the conserved final phenylalanine or tryptophan, this CDR3 likely reflects a read error. The chain recombines TRBV4-1 with TRBJ2-7; TRBD2 matches at 8 bases. In germline, CDR1 is MGHRA, CDR2 YSYEKL. This CDR3 comprises 14 residues. The CDR3 DNA sequence: TGCGCCAGTAGCCAAGATCTACTAGCGGAAGATCAGTACTCC. Translation gives CASSQDLLAEDQYS.

This clonotype was picked up many times. The chain employs TRBV14 and TRBJ2-1; TRBD2 matches 8 bases. The CDR3 loop spans 18 amino acids. Germline V gene data show CDR1 as SGHDN and CDR2 as FVKESK. The V gene end was trimmed by 0 bases and the J gene end by 5 bases; junction bases not matched to a gene: 12. CDR3 DNA sequence: TGTGCCAGCAGCCAAGATCGAGCGGGAGATAGGTTTAACAATGAGCAGTTCTTC. Encoded protein: CASSQDRAGDRFNNEQFF.

This clonotype was detected ten times or more. This sequence joins TRBV4-1 and TRBJ2-1; no clear D gene. The V end was cut by 4 bases, the J end by 10 bases, with 17 bases between. The germline CDR1 and CDR2 sequences are MGHRA and YSYEKL. There are 14 residues in the CDR3. The CDR3 DNA reads TGCGCCAGCAGCCCTGGCCCATGGGCAGAGGAGCAGTTCTTC. It translates to CASSPGPWAEEQFF.

This chain uses TRBV18 with TRBJ2-2; possible D gene TRBD2, 5 bases. The CDR3 sequence is 15 residues long. V lost 3 bases and J 6 bases, leaving 14 bases between the germline ends. Germline V gene sequence: CDR1 KGHSH, CDR2 LQKENI. The CDR3 nucleotides are TGTGCCAGCTCACCTACAACTAGTGGCGCCGGGGAGCTGTTTTTT. Translated, it gives CASSPTTSGAGELFF.

On this clonotype itself: It may be a read error: a sequence one base away is much more abundant. Because it lacks the conserved phenylalanine or tryptophan at the end, this CDR3 is likely a read error. The chain carries TRBV28 and TRBJ2-7; tentative D call: TRBD2 (6 bases). CDR3 length: 14 residues. Trimming stripped 6 bases from V and 2 bases from J, with 14 bases between. Germline V gene lookup returns CDR1 MDHEN and CDR2 SYDVKM. CDR3 DNA: TGTGCCAGCAGCCTCCGCGGGGCCACCTACGAGCAGTACCTC. This encodes CASSLRGATYEQYL.

The chain combines TRBV14 with TRBJ2-7, with TRBD2 as a possible D gene (5 bases). The V gene's germline CDR1 is SGHDN and CDR2 FVKESK. CDR3 length: 15 residues. For the CDR3, the DNA is TGTGCCAGCAGCCAAGATCTAGTGGGAGACCCCCCACGGAACGTC. Translated, it gives CASSQDLVGDPPRNV.

Notes on this clonotype: Sequence at one end of the junction differs from germline and may be a read error. This sequence joins TRBV7-9 and TRBJ2-7, with 12 nucleotides matching TRBD1. Germline CDR1 SEHNR, CDR2 FQNEAQ (reference sequence). CDR3 length: 15 residues. The DNA of the CDR3 is TGTGCCAGCAGCCCGGGGACAGGGGGCGGGTACGAGCTGTACTTC. Its translation: CASSPGTGGGYELYF.

A remark on this clonotype: This could be a read error, since a much larger clone is one nucleotide away. This chain uses TRBV5-4 with TRBJ2-5; no reliable D call. Germline lookup yields CDR1 SGHNT and CDR2 YYREEE (reference sequence). This CDR3 is built from 14 residues. CDR3 DNA: TGTGCCTGGAACACATTCGGATTAAAAGATACCCAGTACTTC. Translation: CAWNTFGLKDTQYF.

CDR3 region: CASGLTPGQIYKQYF. CDR3 DNA sequence: TGTGCCAGCGGCCTAACACCGGGACAGATTTACAAGCAGTACTTC. V and J are TRBV11-2 and TRBJ2-7; 7 nucleotides line up with TRBD1. The J segment lost 8 bases and the V segment lost 8 bases, leaving 18 bases of the junction unmatched. The germline V gene has CDR1 SGHAT and CDR2 FQNNGV. This CDR3 region has 15 residues.

This clonotype was counted ten times or more. V gene TRBV10-3 combines with J gene TRBJ2-6, with TRBD1 identical over 7 bases. The CDR3 covers 15 residues. In germline, CDR1 is ENHRY, CDR2 SYGVKD. V trimming: 8 bases; J trimming: 4 bases; junction bases outside the gene matches: 8. The CDR3 nucleotides are TGTGCCATCGGAAGGGGGCTGGGAGGGGCCAACGTCCTGACTTTC. Its translation is CAIGRGLGGANVLTF.

On this clonotype: The junction does not match germline at one end; this may be a read error. V and J are TRBV29-1 and TRBJ1-4; D perhaps matches TRBD1 (6 bases). Germline V gene sequence: CDR1 SQVTM, CDR2 ANQGSEA. The CDR3 has 14 residues. This CDR3 reads CNAGDTPTNEKLFF. The CDR3 nucleotides read TGTAACGCCGGGGACACCCCAACTAATGAAAAACTGTTTTTT.

Remarks on this clonotype: Relative to the germline gene, one junction end is altered; a read error may explain this. The rearrangement joins TRBV11-2 to TRBJ2-1, with a tentative D call TRBD2 (6 bases). CDR3 length: 15 amino acids. The germline V gene has CDR1 SGHAT and CDR2 FQNNGV. CDR3 protein: CASSLAGRSNNEQFF. CDR3 nucleotide sequence: TGTGCCAGCAGTTTAGCAGGGAGGAGCAACAATGAGCAGTTCTTC.

Points on this clonotype: At one end, the junction sequence differs from germline, possibly due to a read error. V is TRBV5-1 and J is TRBJ2-3, with TRBD2 matching 10 bases. The CDR3 extends over 14 amino acids. Germline CDR1 is SGHRS and CDR2 is YFSETQ. CDR3 sequence reads: CAGSLLAGSDTQYF. The CDR3 DNA reads as TGCGCCGGCAGCTTACTAGCGGGATCAGATACGCAGTATTTT.

In this sample, this clonotype turned up once. Being one base from a much bigger clone, this may be a read error. The rearrangement joins TRBV19 to TRBJ2-2; a possible D gene is TRBD1 (6 bases). V was pared by 10 bases and J by 5 bases, with 14 bases between. The germline gives CDR1 LNHDA, CDR2 SQIVND (reference sequence). The CDR3 spans 13 residues. The CDR3 reads CATGTCGTGELFF. DNA for the CDR3: TGTGCCACCGGGACATGTGGGACCGGGGAGCTGTTTTTT.

This clonotype came up a few times. A read error may be the cause here, since a much bigger clone is one base away. This rearrangement joins TRBV6-5 to TRBJ2-4; D gene unclear. From germline, CDR1 is MNHEY and CDR2 SVGAGI. The CDR3 runs 15 residues. CDR3 sequence (DNA): TGTGCCATCAGTTACTCGGCTAGTGCCAAAAACATTCAGTACTTC. Translated: CAISYSASAKNIQYF.

This chain links TRBV5-1 with TRBJ1-1; TRBD1 matches at 7 bases. This CDR3 spans 14 amino acids. After removal of 4 bases from V and 3 bases from J, the junction contained 6 bases not matched to a gene. CDR1 and CDR2 from the germline V gene are SGHRS and YFSETQ. The CDR3 is CASSPGQMDTEAFF. CDR3 DNA: TGCGCCAGCAGCCCGGGACAGATGGACACTGAAGCTTTCTTT.

Remarks on this clonotype: At one end, the junction sequence differs from germline, possibly due to a read error. V usage is TRBV29-1 and J usage is TRBJ2-3, with 10 bases fitting TRBD1. Germline CDR1 is SQVTM and CDR2 is ANQGSEA. The CDR3 is 16 amino acids. Here the CDR3 reads CGVELRDRGVTDTQYF. Here the CDR3 DNA reads TGCGGCGTTGAACTCCGGGACAGGGGAGTGACTGATACGCAGTATTTT.

Details on this clonotype: The conserved phenylalanine or tryptophan normally closing the CDR3 is absent here, so this likely arose from a read error. The J gene is TRBJ2-3, the V gene TRBV13; 10 bases map to TRBD2. CDR3 length equals 15 residues. Trimming at V came to 2 bases and at J to 1 base, leaving 0 bases not matched to a gene. CDR1 and CDR2 (germline): PRHDT, FYEKMQ (reference sequence). Written as DNA, the CDR3 is TGTGCCAGCAGCTTACTAGCGGGGGGCACAGATACGCAGTATTTG. It yields the protein CASSLLAGGTDTQYL.

Note on this clonotype: Possible read error: a much larger clone is one base away. The rearrangement uses TRBV5-5 and TRBJ2-2; 10 bases agree with TRBD1. This CDR3 is built from 16 residues. Germline CDR1 SGHKS, CDR2 YYEKEE (reference sequence). In DNA, the CDR3 is TGTGTCAGCAGCTTGAGACAGGGGGCCGGGACCGGGGAGCTGTTTTTT. Protein sequence: CVSSLRQGAGTGELFF.

The CDR3 DNA is TGCGCCAGCAGCTTGAAGGTTGCGGGAGGCCTGACCGGGGGGTTGTTTTTT. It specifies CASSLKVAGGLTGGLFF. The rearrangement links TRBV5-1 to TRBJ2-2, with 8 nucleotides matching TRBD2. Germline CDR1 is SGHRS and CDR2 is YFSETQ. The CDR3 runs to 17 residues. With V trimmed by 1 base and J by 15 bases, 20 bases remained unmatched. The complete variable domain, with remaining parts taken from reference TRBV5-1 and TRBJ2-2, reads KAGVTQTPRYLIKTRGQQVTLSCSPISGHRSVSWYQQTPGQGLQFLFEYFSETQRNKGNFPGRFSGRQFSNSRSEMNVSTLELGDSALYLCASSLKVAGGLTGGLFFGEGSRLTVL.

Note on this clonotype: Because it lacks the conserved phenylalanine or tryptophan at the end, this CDR3 is likely a read error. The genes are TRBV29-1 and TRBJ2-7; no firm D call. V was pared by 7 bases and J by 2 bases, with 15 bases between. This CDR3 has 13 residues. Germline-derived CDR1 and CDR2 are SQVTM and ANQGSEA. CDR3 in amino acids: CSAGVLGAYEQYS. The CDR3 nucleotides read TGCAGCGCCGGAGTCCTCGGTGCCTACGAGCAGTACTCC.